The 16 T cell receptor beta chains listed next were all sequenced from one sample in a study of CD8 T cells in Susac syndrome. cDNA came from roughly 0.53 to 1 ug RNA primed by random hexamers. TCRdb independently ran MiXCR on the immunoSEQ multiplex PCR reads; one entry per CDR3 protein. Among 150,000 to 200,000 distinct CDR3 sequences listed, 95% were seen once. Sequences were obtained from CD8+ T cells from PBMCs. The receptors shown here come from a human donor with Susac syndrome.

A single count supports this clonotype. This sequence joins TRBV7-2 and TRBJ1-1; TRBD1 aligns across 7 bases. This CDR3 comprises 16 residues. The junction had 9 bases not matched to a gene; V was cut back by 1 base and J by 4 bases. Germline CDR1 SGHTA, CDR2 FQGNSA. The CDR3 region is CASSLVERQGVTEAFF. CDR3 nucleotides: TGTGCCAGCAGCTTAGTGGAACGTCAGGGGGTCACTGAAGCTTTCTTT.

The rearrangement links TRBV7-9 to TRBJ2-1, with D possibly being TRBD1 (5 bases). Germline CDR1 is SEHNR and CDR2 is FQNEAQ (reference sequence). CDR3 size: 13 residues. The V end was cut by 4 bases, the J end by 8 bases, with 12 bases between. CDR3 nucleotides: TGTGCCAGCAGCTCCCAGGGTCCCGATGAGCAGTTCTTC. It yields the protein CASSSQGPDEQFF.

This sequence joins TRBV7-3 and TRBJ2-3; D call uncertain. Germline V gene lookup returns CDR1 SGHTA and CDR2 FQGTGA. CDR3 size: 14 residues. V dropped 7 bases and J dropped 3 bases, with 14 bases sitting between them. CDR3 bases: TGTGCCAGCACCGTTTCCGGGCCGACAGATACGCAGTATTTT. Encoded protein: CASTVSGPTDTQYF.

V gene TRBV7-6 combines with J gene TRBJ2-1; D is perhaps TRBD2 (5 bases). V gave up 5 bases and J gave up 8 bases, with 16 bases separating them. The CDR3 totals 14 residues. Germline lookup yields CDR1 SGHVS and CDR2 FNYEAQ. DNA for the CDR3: TGTGCCAGCAGCGGAGGTGGGCTAGTAGATGAGCAGTTCTTC. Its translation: CASSGGGLVDEQFF.

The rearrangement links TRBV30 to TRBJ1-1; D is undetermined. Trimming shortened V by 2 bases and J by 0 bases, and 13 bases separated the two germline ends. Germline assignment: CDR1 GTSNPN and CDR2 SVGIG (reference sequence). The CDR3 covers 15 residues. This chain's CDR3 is CAWSHLATVNTEAFF. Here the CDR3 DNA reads TGTGCCTGGAGTCACCTTGCAACGGTGAACACTGAAGCTTTCTTT. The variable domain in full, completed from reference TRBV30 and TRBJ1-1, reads SQTIHQWPATLVQPVGSPLSLECTVEGTSNPNLYWYRQAAGRGLQLLFYSVGIGQISSEVPQNLSASRPQDRQFILSSKKLLLSDSGFYLCAWSHLATVNTEAFFGQGTRLTVV.

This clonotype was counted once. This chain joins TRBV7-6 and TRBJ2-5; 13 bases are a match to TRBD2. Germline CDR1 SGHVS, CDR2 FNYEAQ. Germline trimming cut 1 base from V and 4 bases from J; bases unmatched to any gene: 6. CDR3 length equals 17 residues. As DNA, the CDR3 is TGTGCCAGCAGCTTAGGGACTAGCGGGGGATTGAGAGAGACCCAGTACTTC. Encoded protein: CASSLGTSGGLRETQYF.

CDR3 nucleotide sequence: TGTGCCAGCAGCTCGGGACAGGGGGCTGGCTACACCTTC. Translating it yields CASSSGQGAGYTF. V is TRBV13 and J is TRBJ1-2; TRBD1 agrees at 12 bases. The V gene end was trimmed by 4 bases and the J gene end by 7 bases; junction bases not matched to a gene: 1. Germline values: CDR1 PRHDT, CDR2 FYEKMQ (reference sequence). The CDR3 has 13 amino acids.

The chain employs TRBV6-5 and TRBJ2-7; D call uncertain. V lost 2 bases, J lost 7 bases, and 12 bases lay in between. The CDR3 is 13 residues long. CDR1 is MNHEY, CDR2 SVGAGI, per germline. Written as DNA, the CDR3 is TGTGCCAGCAGTTACAGGCCGACTGGGGAGCAGTACTTC. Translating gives CASSYRPTGEQYF.

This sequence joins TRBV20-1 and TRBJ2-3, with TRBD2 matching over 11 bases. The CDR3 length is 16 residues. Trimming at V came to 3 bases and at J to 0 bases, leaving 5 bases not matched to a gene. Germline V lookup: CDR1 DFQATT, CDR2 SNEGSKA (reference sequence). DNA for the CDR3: TGCAGTGCTAGGCCCTGGACTAGCGGGAGCACAGATACGCAGTATTTT. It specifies CSARPWTSGSTDTQYF.

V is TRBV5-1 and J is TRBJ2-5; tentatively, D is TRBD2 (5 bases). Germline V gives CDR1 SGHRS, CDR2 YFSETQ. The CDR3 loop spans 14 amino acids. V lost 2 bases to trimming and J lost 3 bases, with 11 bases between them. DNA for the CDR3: TGCGCCAGCAGCTTAAGGACCGGGGAAGAGACCCAGTACTTC. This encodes CASSLRTGEETQYF.

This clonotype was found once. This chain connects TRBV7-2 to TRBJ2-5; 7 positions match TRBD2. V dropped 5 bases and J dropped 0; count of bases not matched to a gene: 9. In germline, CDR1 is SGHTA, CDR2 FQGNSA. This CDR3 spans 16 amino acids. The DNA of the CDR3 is TGTGCCAGCAGCAGAAGACTAGCAGATAACCAAGAGACCCAGTACTTC. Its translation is CASSRRLADNQETQYF. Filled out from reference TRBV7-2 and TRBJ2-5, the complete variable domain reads GAGVSQSPSNKVTEKGKDVELRCDPISGHTALYWYRQSLGQGLEFLIYFQGNSAPDKSGLPSDRFSAERTGGSVSTLTIQRTQQEDSAVYLCASSRRLADNQETQYFGPGTRLLVL.

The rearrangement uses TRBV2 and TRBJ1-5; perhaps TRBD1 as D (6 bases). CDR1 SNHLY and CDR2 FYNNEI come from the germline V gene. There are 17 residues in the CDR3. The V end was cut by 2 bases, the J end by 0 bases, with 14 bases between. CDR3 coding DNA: TGTGCCAGCAGTGAACCCTGGGCAGGGGTTAGCAATCAGCCCCAGCATTTT. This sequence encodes CASSEPWAGVSNQPQHF.

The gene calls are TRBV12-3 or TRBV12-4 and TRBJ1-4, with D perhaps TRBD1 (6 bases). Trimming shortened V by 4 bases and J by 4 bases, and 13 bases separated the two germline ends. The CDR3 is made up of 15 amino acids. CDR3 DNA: TGTGCCAGCAGTTCGTACGGGGGCGGTAATGAAAAACTGTTTTTT. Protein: CASSSYGGGNEKLFF.

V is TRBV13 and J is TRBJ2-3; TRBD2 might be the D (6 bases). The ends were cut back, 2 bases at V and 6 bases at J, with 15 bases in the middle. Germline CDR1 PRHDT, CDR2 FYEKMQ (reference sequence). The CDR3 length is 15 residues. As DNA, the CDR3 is TGTGCCAGCAGCTTATCTGCCCCGGGGGACGATACGCAGTATTTT. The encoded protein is CASSLSAPGDDTQYF.

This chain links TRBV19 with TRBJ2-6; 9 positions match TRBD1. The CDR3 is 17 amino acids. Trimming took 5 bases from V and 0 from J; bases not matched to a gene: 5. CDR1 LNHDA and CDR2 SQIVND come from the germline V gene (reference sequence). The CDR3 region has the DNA TGTGCCAGTAGTGGGGACAGGGTAATCTCTGGGGCCAACGTCCTGACTTTC. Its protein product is CASSGDRVISGANVLTF.

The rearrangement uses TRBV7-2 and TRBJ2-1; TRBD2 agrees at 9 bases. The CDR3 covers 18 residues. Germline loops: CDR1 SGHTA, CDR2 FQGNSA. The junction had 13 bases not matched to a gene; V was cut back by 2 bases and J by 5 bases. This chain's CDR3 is CASSLLSVLGTSHNEQFF. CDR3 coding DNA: TGTGCCAGCAGCTTACTTAGCGTACTCGGGACTAGCCACAATGAGCAGTTCTTC.